These 25 T cell receptor beta chains originate from one sample sequenced in a study of read filtering for tumor transcriptome and immune sequencing. The library was built from about 400 ng RNA with molecular barcoded adaptors for alpha/delta and beta/gamma chains. TCRdb recomputed calls from the reads with MiXCR, one row per CDR3 protein. Counted here are about 38,000 distinct CDR3 sequences, approximately 13% occurring once; the ten biggest clones make up about 26%. The source material was a population of CD138-negative cells sorted from bone marrow. The receptors were sampled from a donor at least 40 years old with multiple myeloma.

This clonotype was observed many times. The rearrangement links TRBV4-1 to TRBJ2-5, with 9 bases lining up with TRBD2. This CDR3 spans 16 amino acids. Germline trimming cut 0 bases from V and 4 bases from J; bases unmatched to any gene: 6. CDR1 and CDR2 from the germline V gene are MGHRA and YSYEKL. CDR3 bases: TGCGCCAGCAGCCAAGAGCGGGAGGGGCCCCGAGAGACCCAGTACTTC. It encodes CASSQEREGPRETQYF.

This clonotype was counted at least ten times. V and J are TRBV18 and TRBJ2-5; TRBD2 matches at 11 bases. V gave up 4 bases and J gave up 2 bases; unmatched junction bases: 0. The CDR3 has 14 amino acids. Germline V gene sequence: CDR1 KGHSH, CDR2 LQKENI. DNA for the CDR3: TGTGCCAGCTCACGACTAGCGGGACAAGAGACCCAGTACTTC. Protein: CASSRLAGQETQYF.

This clonotype was counted at least ten times. The gene calls are TRBV7-9 and TRBJ1-1, with D possibly TRBD1 on 6 matching bases. CDR1 is SEHNR, CDR2 FQNEAQ, per germline (reference sequence). This CDR3 comprises 14 residues. Trimming removed 4 bases at V and 1 base at J, with 10 bases between. This CDR3 is CASSSEDRNTEAFF. In DNA form, the CDR3 reads TGTGCCAGCAGCTCCGAGGACAGGAACACTGAAGCTTTCTTT.

This clonotype was observed at least ten times. This sequence joins TRBV30 and TRBJ2-3; either TRBD1 or TRBD2 may fit D (5 bases each). The CDR3 is 13 amino acids. The V end was cut by 3 bases, the J end by 6 bases, with 13 bases between. CDR1 GTSNPN and CDR2 SVGIG come from the germline V gene (reference sequence). In DNA form, the CDR3 reads TGTGCCTGGAGACCACGAGGGGTGGATACGCAGTATTTT. It codes for CAWRPRGVDTQYF.

This clonotype was recorded a few times. This may be a read error: a much more frequent sequence differs by one nucleotide. It is likely a read error, because the conserved phenylalanine at the end of the CDR3 is missing. This rearrangement joins TRBV7-8 to TRBJ2-7, with D maybe TRBD2 (5 bases). Trimming stripped 5 bases from V and 1 base from J, with 15 bases between. The CDR3 has 15 residues. CDR1 SGHVS and CDR2 FQNEAQ come from the germline V gene. The CDR3 coding sequence is TGTGCCAGCAGCCCCCCGGCGGGCAGTTCCTACGAGCAGTACCTC. Translated: CASSPPAGSSYEQYL.

Many counts were recorded for this clonotype. This chain's CDR3 is CSSLQGDTQYF. CDR3 coding DNA: TGCAGCTCCCTTCAGGGAGATACGCAGTATTTT. This chain uses TRBV29-1 with TRBJ2-3, with a weak D call TRBD1 (5 bases). Germline lookup yields CDR1 SQVTM and CDR2 ANQGSEA. The CDR3 loop spans 11 amino acids. Trimming shortened V by 8 bases and J by 5 bases, and 11 bases separated the two germline ends.

Note on this clonotype: This may be a read error, as it is one base from a much larger clone. V is TRBV18 and J is TRBJ1-1; D might be TRBD1 (6 bases). Germline-derived CDR1 and CDR2 are KGHSH and LQKENI. CDR3 length equals 14 residues. Here the CDR3 DNA reads TGTGCCAGCTCACAATTAGGACAGAACACTGATGCTTTCTTT. The encoded protein is CASSQLGQNTDAFF.

Concerning this clonotype: A much larger clone is a single base away; this may be a read error. This chain joins TRBV3-1 and TRBJ2-2; a weak D match, TRBD2 (5 bases). Germline V gene sequence: CDR1 LGHDT, CDR2 YNNKEL (reference sequence). This CDR3 is built from 20 residues. With 2 bases removed from V and 4 bases from J, the gap between germline ends came to 26 bases. CDR3 sequence reads: CASSQIHQSFRRKGTGELFF. The DNA for the CDR3 is TGTGCCAGCAGCCAAATCCACCAGTCTTTCCGGAGGAAAGGCACCGGGGAGCTGTTTTTT.

This clonotype has at least ten counts. This may stem from a read error, because a much larger clone lies one nucleotide away. The chain combines TRBV5-5 with TRBJ1-4; D is unclear. This CDR3 comprises 14 residues. Germline V gene sequence: CDR1 SGHKS, CDR2 YYEKEE (reference sequence). Written as DNA, the CDR3 is TGTGCCAGCAGCTTGGGAGGTGCGTTGGGAAAACGGTTTTTT. The encoded protein is CASSLGGALGKRFF.

This clonotype was counted ten times or more. The V and J genes are TRBV20-1 and TRBJ2-7, with TRBD2 identical over 11 bases. The CDR3 spans 16 residues. CDR1 DFQATT and CDR2 SNEGSKA come from the germline V gene (reference sequence). J gave up 0 bases and V 6 bases, and 10 bases lay outside the gene matches. The CDR3 DNA reads TGCAGTGCAACCCGACAGACTAGCGGGGACTCCTACGAGCAGTACTTC. It codes for CSATRQTSGDSYEQYF.

The chain combines TRBV4-3 with TRBJ2-2; D is perhaps TRBD1 or TRBD2 (5 bases each). V dropped 0 bases and J dropped 5 bases, with 16 bases sitting between them. This CDR3 comprises 17 residues. Germline values: CDR1 LGHNA, CDR2 YSLEER. The CDR3 DNA follows: TGCGCCAGCAGCCAAGATAGGGCAGGGAGTAGTACCGGGGAGCTGTTTTTT. This gives the protein CASSQDRAGSSTGELFF.

The table lists this clonotype with many counts. The chain combines TRBV29-1 with TRBJ2-1, with 9 bases identical to TRBD2. The CDR3 covers 14 residues. The V segment lost 7 bases and the J segment 9 bases; nucleotides outside the gene matches: 13. Germline loops: CDR1 SQVTM, CDR2 ANQGSEA. CDR3 sequence (DNA): TGCAGCGCCGGGACTAGCTCTGGGGTTAGTGAGCAGTTCTTC. Its translation is CSAGTSSGVSEQFF.

On this clonotype: This may arise from a read error, as a much more abundant clone is one base away. This chain joins TRBV27 and TRBJ1-1; D unclear. Deletions cut 8 bases from V and 6 bases from J, with 19 bases between. This CDR3 spans 14 amino acids. CDR1 and CDR2 (germline): MNHEY, SMNVEV (reference sequence). The CDR3 DNA reads as TGTGCCAGCGCTAACCTTGTCGAGAATGCTGAAGCTTTCTTT. Protein sequence: CASANLVENAEAFF.

By sample share, this clonotype is medium-sized. The J gene is TRBJ1-1, the V gene TRBV12-3 or TRBV12-4, with a possible D match to TRBD1 (5 bases). V was trimmed by 4 bases and J by 0 bases, leaving 12 bases between them. The CDR3 totals 15 residues. The chain's CDR3 is CASSYRREMNTEAFF. DNA for the CDR3: TGTGCCAGCAGTTACCGCAGGGAGATGAACACTGAAGCTTTCTTT.

Many counts were recorded for this clonotype. The gene calls are TRBV18 and TRBJ2-7; 11 nucleotides line up with TRBD2. The CDR3 extends over 15 amino acids. The germline CDR1 and CDR2 sequences are KGHSH and LQKENI. V lost 5 bases and J lost 1; bases outside the gene matches: 4. As DNA, the CDR3 is TGTGCCAGCTCAGGGGGACTAGCGGATTCCTACGAGCAGTACTTC. Amino acids: CASSGGLADSYEQYF.

This clonotype was observed at least ten times. The genes are TRBV5-1 and TRBJ2-3; D could derive from TRBD1 or TRBD2 (5 bases each). The germline V gene encodes CDR1 SGHRS and CDR2 YFSETQ. CDR3 length: 15 amino acids. Trimming took 0 bases from V and 2 from J, leaving 10 bases between them. The CDR3 is CASSLVGRHTDTQYF. The CDR3, as DNA: TGCGCCAGCAGCTTGGTGGGACGGCACACAGATACGCAGTATTTT. The variable domain in full, completed from reference TRBV5-1 and TRBJ2-3, reads KAGVTQTPRYLIKTRGQQVTLSCSPISGHRSVSWYQQTPGQGLQFLFEYFSETQRNKGNFPGRFSGRQFSNSRSEMNVSTLELGDSALYLCASSLVGRHTDTQYFGPGTRLTVL.

This clonotype was picked up many times. This chain joins TRBV6-1 and TRBJ1-5, with a possible D match to TRBD1 (6 bases). V was pared by 5 bases and J by 7 bases, with 12 bases between. The CDR3 sequence is 13 residues long. Germline CDR1 and CDR2: MNHNS and SASEGT. CDR3 protein: CASSNRDHQPQHF. The CDR3 DNA reads as TGTGCCAGCAGTAACAGGGACCACCAGCCCCAGCATTTT.

This clonotype appeared a few times. The genes are TRBV9 and TRBJ1-5; no firm D call. The ends were cut back, 0 bases at V and 7 bases at J, with 14 bases in the middle. The CDR3 contains 15 residues. The germline gives CDR1 SGDLS, CDR2 YYNGEE. CDR3 protein: CASSVDPMVLQPQHF. The DNA for the CDR3 is TGTGCCAGCAGCGTAGACCCAATGGTTCTCCAGCCCCAGCATTTT.

This clonotype was found many times. The chain combines TRBV18 with TRBJ2-2, with D uncertain. V lost 4 bases and J lost 1, with 10 bases in between. Germline lookup yields CDR1 KGHSH and CDR2 LQKENI. CDR3 length: 15 residues. CDR3 coding DNA: TGTGCCAGCTCACGGCGACTGGGGAACACCGGGGAGCTGTTTTTT. It specifies CASSRRLGNTGELFF.

Concerning this clonotype itself: A much larger clone is a single base away; this may be a read error. The chain uses TRBV20-1 and TRBJ2-7, with D possibly being TRBD1 (5 bases). Trimming removed 3 bases from V and 7 bases from J, with 16 bases in between. Germline V lookup: CDR1 DFQATT, CDR2 SNEGSKA (reference sequence). This CDR3 contains 13 residues. The CDR3 region is CSASKPGIREQYF. As DNA, the CDR3 is TGCAGTGCTAGTAAGCCAGGGATCCGGGAGCAGTACTTC.

As regards this clonotype: Only one base separates this from a far larger clonotype, so it likely reflects a read error. The V call is TRBV6-6, the J call TRBJ2-1; no clear D gene. CDR3 size: 12 residues. Germline CDR1 reads MNHNY; CDR2 reads SVGAGI (reference sequence). The DNA for the CDR3 is TGTGCCATCAGTGGTAGAGACAATGAGCAGTTCTTC. It is translated as CAISGRDNEQFF.

This clonotype was counted ten times or more. V gene TRBV7-2 combines with J gene TRBJ2-5, with 9 bases lining up with TRBD1. J lost 2 bases, V lost 4 bases, and 5 bases had no gene match. The CDR3 sequence is 15 residues long. Germline loops: CDR1 SGHTA, CDR2 FQGNSA. The CDR3 region has the DNA TGTGCCAGCAGCTCGGGACAGGGCTTTCAAGAGACCCAGTACTTC. As protein: CASSSGQGFQETQYF.

This clonotype was recorded a few times. This chain uses TRBV28 with TRBJ2-3, with 11 positions matching TRBD1. Germline assignment: CDR1 MDHEN and CDR2 SYDVKM. V lost 8 bases and J lost 2; bases outside the gene matches: 15. The CDR3 totals 18 residues. Written as DNA, the CDR3 is TGTGCCAGCCCCCCCTGGGGACAGGGGGTCGCCCTCACAGATACGCAGTATTTT. This sequence encodes CASPPWGQGVALTDTQYF.

This clonotype was recorded many times. The CDR3 nucleotides are TGTGCCAGCAGTGCCCTAGCGGGAATCACCGGGGAGCTGTTTTTT. Translated: CASSALAGITGELFF. This chain uses TRBV6-1 with TRBJ2-2; 9 bases are shared with TRBD2. The CDR3 totals 15 residues. Per the germline V gene, CDR1 is MNHNS and CDR2 is SASEGT. The trim removed 4 bases at V and 4 bases at J, leaving 4 bases unmatched.

This clonotype was counted at least ten times. This chain joins TRBV14 and TRBJ2-7; D is unresolved. Germline loops: CDR1 SGHDN, CDR2 FVKESK. This CDR3 comprises 14 residues. Trimming removed 4 bases from V and 3 bases from J, with 13 bases in between. For the CDR3, the DNA is TGTGCCAGCAGCCTAAGATCCGGGCACTACGAGCAGTACTTC. Translated, it gives CASSLRSGHYEQYF.